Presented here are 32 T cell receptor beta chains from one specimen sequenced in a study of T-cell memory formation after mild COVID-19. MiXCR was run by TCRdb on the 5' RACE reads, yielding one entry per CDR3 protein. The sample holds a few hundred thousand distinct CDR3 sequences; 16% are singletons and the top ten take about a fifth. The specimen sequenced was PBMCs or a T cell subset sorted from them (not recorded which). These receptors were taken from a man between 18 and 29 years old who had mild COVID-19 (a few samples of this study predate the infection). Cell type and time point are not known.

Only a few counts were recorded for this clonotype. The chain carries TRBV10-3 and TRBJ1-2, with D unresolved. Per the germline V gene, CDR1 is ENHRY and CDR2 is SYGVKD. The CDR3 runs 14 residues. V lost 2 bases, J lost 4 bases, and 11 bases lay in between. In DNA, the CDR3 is TGTGCCATCAGTGAGGGCAGGACCAGCTATGGCTACACCTTC. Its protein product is CAISEGRTSYGYTF.

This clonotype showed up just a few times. CDR3 nucleotide sequence: TGTGCCAGCAGCTTACAGGGGTCCGCTACCGGCTACACCTTC. This encodes CASSLQGSATGYTF. This chain joins TRBV7-9 and TRBJ1-2; possible D gene TRBD1, 6 bases. Germline CDR1 reads SEHNR; CDR2 reads FQNEAQ (reference sequence). The V and J ends lost 2 bases and 8 bases respectively, with 15 bases between them. This CDR3 comprises 14 residues.

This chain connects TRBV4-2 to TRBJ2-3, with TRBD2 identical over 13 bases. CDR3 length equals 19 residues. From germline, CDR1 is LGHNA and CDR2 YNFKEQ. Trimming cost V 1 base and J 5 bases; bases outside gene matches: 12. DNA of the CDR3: TGTGCCAGCAGCCAAGGGGCCGTTGGGTGGACTAGCGGGGGAGATACGCAGTATTTT. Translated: CASSQGAVGWTSGGDTQYF.

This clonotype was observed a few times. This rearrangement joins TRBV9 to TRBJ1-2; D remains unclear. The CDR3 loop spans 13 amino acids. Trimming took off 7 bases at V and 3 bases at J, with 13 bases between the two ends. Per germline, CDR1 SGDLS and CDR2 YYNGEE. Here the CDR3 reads CASHRVGDYGYTF. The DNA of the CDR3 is TGTGCCAGCCACCGTGTGGGAGACTATGGCTACACCTTC.

This chain's CDR3 is CASSPYPLDTQYF. CDR3 bases: TGTGCCAGCAGCCCCTACCCCCTGGATACGCAGTATTTT. This rearrangement joins TRBV7-2 to TRBJ2-3; D gene unclear. The CDR3 runs to 13 residues. V lost 5 bases and J lost 6, with 12 bases in between. Per the germline V gene, CDR1 is SGHTA and CDR2 is FQGNSA.

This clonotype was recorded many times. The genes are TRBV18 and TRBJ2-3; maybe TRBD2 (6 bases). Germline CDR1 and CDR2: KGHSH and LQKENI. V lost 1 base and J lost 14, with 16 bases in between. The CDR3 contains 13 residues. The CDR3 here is CASSPREDWTGYF. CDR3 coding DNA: TGTGCCAGCTCACCACGGGAGGATTGGACGGGGTATTTT.

CDR3 sequence reads: CASRVGWGRNTGELFF. DNA for the CDR3: TGCGCCAGCAGGGTCGGCTGGGGGCGGAACACCGGGGAGCTGTTTTTT. The chain has TRBV5-1 and TRBJ2-2; a weak D match, TRBD1 (6 bases). Germline CDR1 and CDR2: SGHRS and YFSETQ. Trimming pared 5 bases from V and 1 base from J, leaving 15 bases between. The CDR3 has 16 residues.

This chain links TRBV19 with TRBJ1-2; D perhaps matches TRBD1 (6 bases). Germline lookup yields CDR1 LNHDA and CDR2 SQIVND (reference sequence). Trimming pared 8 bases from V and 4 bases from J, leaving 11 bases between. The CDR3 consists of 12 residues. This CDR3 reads CASWAGAYGYTF. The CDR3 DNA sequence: TGTGCCAGTTGGGCAGGGGCCTATGGCTACACCTTC.

Written as DNA, the CDR3 is TGTGCCAGCAGTTACTCGTGGGGGGTTCGGAAGACCCAGTACTTC. Translating it yields CASSYSWGVRKTQYF. The rearrangement uses TRBV6-5 and TRBJ2-5; a weak D match, TRBD2 (6 bases). V shed 0 bases and J shed 6 bases, with 14 bases lying between them. Looked up from germline, CDR1 is MNHEY and CDR2 is SVGAGI. The CDR3 covers 15 residues.

CDR3 protein: CASSLGDRDTDTQYF. The CDR3 bases are TGCGCCAGCAGCTTGGGGGACAGGGACACAGATACGCAGTATTTT. The rearrangement links TRBV5-1 to TRBJ2-3; 9 nucleotides line up with TRBD1. The J segment lost 2 bases and the V segment lost 0 bases, leaving 1 base of the junction unmatched. This CDR3 has 15 residues. Germline V gene lookup returns CDR1 SGHRS and CDR2 YFSETQ.

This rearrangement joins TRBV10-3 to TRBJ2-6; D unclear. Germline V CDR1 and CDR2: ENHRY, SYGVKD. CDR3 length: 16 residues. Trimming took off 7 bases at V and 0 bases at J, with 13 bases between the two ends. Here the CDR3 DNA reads TGTGCCATCAACACAGCAAGGCCCTCTGGGGCCAACGTCCTGACTTTC. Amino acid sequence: CAINTARPSGANVLTF.

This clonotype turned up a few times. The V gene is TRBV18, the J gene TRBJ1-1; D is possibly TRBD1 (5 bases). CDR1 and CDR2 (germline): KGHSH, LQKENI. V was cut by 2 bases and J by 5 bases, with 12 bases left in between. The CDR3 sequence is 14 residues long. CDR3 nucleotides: TGTGCCAGCTCACCAATCTCAGGGCGGACTGAAGCTTTCTTT. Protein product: CASSPISGRTEAFF.

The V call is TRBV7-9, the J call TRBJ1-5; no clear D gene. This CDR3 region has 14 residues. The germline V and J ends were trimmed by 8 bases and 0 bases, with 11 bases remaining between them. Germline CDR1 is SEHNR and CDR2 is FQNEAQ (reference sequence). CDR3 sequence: CASRLDGSNQPQHF. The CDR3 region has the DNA TGTGCCAGCCGACTGGACGGTAGCAATCAGCCCCAGCATTTT.

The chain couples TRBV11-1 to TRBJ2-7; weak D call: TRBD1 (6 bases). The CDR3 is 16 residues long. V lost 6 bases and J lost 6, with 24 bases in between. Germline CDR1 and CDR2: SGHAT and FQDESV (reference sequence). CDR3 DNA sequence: TGTGCCAGCAGTCATGCAAAATTTTCCGGGACATCCGAGCAGTACTTC. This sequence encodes CASSHAKFSGTSEQYF.

The CDR3 bases are TGTGCCAGCACCCCCAACGAGGGTCAGCCCCAGCATTTT. Translating gives CASTPNEGQPQHF. The rearrangement uses TRBV7-2 and TRBJ1-5; D remains ambiguous. This CDR3 spans 13 amino acids. The V gene lost 7 bases and the J gene lost 6 bases, with 13 bases spanning the gap. Germline loops: CDR1 SGHTA, CDR2 FQGNSA. Looking up the rest from reference TRBV7-2 and TRBJ1-5 gives the full variable domain: GAGVSQSPSNKVTEKGKDVELRCDPISGHTALYWYRQSLGQGLEFLIYFQGNSAPDKSGLPSDRFSAERTGGSVSTLTIQRTQQEDSAVYLCASTPNEGQPQHFGDGTRLSIL.

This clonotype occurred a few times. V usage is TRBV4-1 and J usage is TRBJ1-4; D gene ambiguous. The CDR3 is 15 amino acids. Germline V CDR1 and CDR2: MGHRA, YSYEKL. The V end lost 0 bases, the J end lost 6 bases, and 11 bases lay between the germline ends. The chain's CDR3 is CASSQDWVIDEKLFF. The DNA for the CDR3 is TGCGCCAGCAGCCAAGACTGGGTTATAGATGAAAAACTGTTTTTT.

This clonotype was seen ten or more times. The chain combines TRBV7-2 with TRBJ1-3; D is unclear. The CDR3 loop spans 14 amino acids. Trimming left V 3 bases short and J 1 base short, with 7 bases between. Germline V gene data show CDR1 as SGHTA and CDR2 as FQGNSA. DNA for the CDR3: TGTGCCAGCAGCTTTTATGTTTCTGGAAACACCATATATTTT. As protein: CASSFYVSGNTIYF.

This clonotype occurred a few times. CDR3 loop: CASSYGTSNTEAFF. DNA of the CDR3: TGCGCCAGCAGCTATGGGACATCGAACACTGAAGCTTTCTTT. The chain recombines TRBV5-1 with TRBJ1-1, with a tentative D call TRBD1 (6 bases). The CDR3 consists of 14 residues. The V and J ends lost 3 bases and 1 base respectively, with 10 bases between them. Germline CDR1 and CDR2: SGHRS and YFSETQ. The whole variable domain, filled in from reference TRBV5-1 and TRBJ1-1, reads KAGVTQTPRYLIKTRGQQVTLSCSPISGHRSVSWYQQTPGQGLQFLFEYFSETQRNKGNFPGRFSGRQFSNSRSEMNVSTLELGDSALYLCASSYGTSNTEAFFGQGTRLTVV.

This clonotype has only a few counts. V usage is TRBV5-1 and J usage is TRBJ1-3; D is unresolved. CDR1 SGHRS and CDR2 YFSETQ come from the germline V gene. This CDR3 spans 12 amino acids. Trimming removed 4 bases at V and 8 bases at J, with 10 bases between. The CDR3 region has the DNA TGCGCCAGCAGCCCCGGCTGGGACACCATATATTTT. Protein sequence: CASSPGWDTIYF.

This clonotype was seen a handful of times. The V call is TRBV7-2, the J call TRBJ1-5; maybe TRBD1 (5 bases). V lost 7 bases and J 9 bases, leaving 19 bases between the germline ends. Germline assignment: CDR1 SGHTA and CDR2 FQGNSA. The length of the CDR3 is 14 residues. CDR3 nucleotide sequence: TGTGCCAGCACCCCGGGGAGGGGAATCCGGCCCCAGCATTTT. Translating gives CASTPGRGIRPQHF.

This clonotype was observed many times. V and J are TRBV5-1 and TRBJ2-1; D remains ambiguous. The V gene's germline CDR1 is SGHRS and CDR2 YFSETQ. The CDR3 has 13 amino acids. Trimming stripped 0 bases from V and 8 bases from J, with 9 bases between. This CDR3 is CASSLDRADEQFF. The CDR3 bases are TGCGCCAGCAGCTTGGATAGGGCCGATGAGCAGTTCTTC.

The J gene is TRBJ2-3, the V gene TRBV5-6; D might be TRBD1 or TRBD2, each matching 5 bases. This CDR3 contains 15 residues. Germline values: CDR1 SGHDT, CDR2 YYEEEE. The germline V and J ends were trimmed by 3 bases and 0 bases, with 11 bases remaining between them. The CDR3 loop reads CASSWGPTSTDTQYF. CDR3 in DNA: TGTGCCAGCAGCTGGGGACCGACTAGCACAGATACGCAGTATTTT.

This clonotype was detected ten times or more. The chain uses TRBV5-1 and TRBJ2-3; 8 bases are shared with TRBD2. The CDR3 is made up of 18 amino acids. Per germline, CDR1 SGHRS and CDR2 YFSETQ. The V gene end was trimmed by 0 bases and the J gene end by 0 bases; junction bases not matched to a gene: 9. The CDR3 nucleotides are TGCGCCAGCAGCTTGGGGGTAGCGGGGAGCTCAAGCACAGATACGCAGTATTTT. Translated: CASSLGVAGSSSTDTQYF. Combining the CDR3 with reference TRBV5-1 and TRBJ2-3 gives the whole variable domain KAGVTQTPRYLIKTRGQQVTLSCSPISGHRSVSWYQQTPGQGLQFLFEYFSETQRNKGNFPGRFSGRQFSNSRSEMNVSTLELGDSALYLCASSLGVAGSSSTDTQYFGPGTRLTVL.

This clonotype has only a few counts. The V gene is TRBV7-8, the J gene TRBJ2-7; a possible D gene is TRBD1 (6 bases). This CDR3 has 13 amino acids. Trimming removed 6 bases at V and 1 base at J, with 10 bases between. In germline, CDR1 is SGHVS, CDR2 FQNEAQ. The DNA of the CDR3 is TGTGCCAGCAGGTCGGGACAATCCTACGAGCAGTACTTC. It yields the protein CASRSGQSYEQYF.

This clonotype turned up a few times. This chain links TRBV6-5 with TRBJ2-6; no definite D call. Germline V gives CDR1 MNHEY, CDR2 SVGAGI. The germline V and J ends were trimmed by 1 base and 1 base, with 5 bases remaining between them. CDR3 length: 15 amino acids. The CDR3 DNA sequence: TGTGCCAGCAGTTACTGGACGTCTGGGGCCAACGTCCTGACTTTC. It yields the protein CASSYWTSGANVLTF.

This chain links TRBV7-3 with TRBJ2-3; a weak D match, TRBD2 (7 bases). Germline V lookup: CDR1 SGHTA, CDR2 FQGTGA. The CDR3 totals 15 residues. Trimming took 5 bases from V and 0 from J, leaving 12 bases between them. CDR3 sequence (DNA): TGTGCCAGCAGCCAGGGGAGGGGCAGCACAGATACGCAGTATTTT. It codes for CASSQGRGSTDTQYF.

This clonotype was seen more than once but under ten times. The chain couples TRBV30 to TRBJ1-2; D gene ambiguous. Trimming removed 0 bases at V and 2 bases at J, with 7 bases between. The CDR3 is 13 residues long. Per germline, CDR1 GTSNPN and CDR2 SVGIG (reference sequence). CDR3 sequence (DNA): TGTGCCTGGAGTGTTGCCTCGAACTATGGCTACACCTTC. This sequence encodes CAWSVASNYGYTF.

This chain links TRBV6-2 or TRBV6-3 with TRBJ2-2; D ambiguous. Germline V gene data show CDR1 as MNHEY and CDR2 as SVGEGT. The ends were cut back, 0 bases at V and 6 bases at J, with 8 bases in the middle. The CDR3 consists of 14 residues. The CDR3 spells CASSYSILAGELFF. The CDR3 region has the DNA TGTGCCAGCAGTTACTCGATACTCGCCGGGGAGCTGTTTTTT.

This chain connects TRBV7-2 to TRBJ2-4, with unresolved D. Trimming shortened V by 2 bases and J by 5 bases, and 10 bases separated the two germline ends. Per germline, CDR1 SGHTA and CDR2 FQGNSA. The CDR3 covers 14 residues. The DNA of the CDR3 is TGTGCCAGCAGCTTAAGAACCCTTGAAAACATTCAGTACTTC. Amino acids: CASSLRTLENIQYF.

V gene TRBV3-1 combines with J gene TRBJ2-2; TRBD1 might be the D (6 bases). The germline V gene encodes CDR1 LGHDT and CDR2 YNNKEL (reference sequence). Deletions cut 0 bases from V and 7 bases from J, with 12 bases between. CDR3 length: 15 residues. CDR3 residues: CASSQDATGFGELFF. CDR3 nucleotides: TGTGCCAGCAGCCAAGATGCAACAGGGTTCGGGGAGCTGTTTTTT.

CDR3 nucleotides: TGCAGTGCGACAGGGGAGGGTGACGAGACCCAGTACTTC. It translates to CSATGEGDETQYF. The chain combines TRBV20-1 with TRBJ2-5, with D perhaps matching TRBD1 (8 bases). V was cut by 6 bases and J by 5 bases, with 16 bases left in between. The CDR3 length is 13 residues. The V gene's germline CDR1 is DFQATT and CDR2 SNEGSKA (reference sequence).

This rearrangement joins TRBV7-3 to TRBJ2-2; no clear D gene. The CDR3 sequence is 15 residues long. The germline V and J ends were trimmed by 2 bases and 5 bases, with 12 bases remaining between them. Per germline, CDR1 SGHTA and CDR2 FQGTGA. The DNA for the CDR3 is TGTGCCAGCAGCTTACAGGCTTCAAGGACCGGGGAGCTGTTTTTT. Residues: CASSLQASRTGELFF.